The 23 T cell receptor beta chains reported below all come from one sample, sequenced in a study of OX40 agonist ivuxolimab in advanced cancers. Only in-frame clones appear in the TCRdb table, and some are missing; sequencing was by immunoSEQ multiplex PCR. This sample yields approximately 13,000 clones, of which about 70% are seen a single time; 16% belongs to the top ten. The input for sequencing was CD4+ or CD8+ T cells sorted from blood, taken in a trial of the OX40 agonist ivuxolimab. The receptor source for this set is an adult with an advanced solid tumor such as melanoma, head and neck, liver or kidney cancer.

Worth noting for this clone: The junction does not match germline at one end; this may be a read error. The chain links TRBV6-4 to TRBJ2-7; no clear D. The germline gives CDR1 MRHNA, CDR2 SNTAGT. This CDR3 comprises 10 residues. The CDR3 sequence is CASSEEVASF. In DNA form, the CDR3 reads TGTGCCAGCAGTGAAGAGGTCGCGTCCTTC.

This clone was seen once. A junction end diverges from the germline sequence, so it may reflect a read error. The J gene is TRBJ2-2, the V gene TRBV7-7; 11 nucleotides match TRBD2. Germline V gene data show CDR1 as SSHAT and CDR2 as FNYEAQ (reference sequence). There are 17 residues in the CDR3. For the CDR3, the DNA is TGTGCTAGCAGCCCCGAACTAGCGGGGGTATTCATCGGGGAGCTGTTTTTT. Translating it yields CASSPELAGVFIGELFF.

This clone was found once. The J gene is TRBJ2-1, the V gene TRBV6-6; no clear D gene. Germline V gives CDR1 MNHNY, CDR2 SVGAGI (reference sequence). V was cut by 10 bases and J by 9 bases, with 19 bases left in between. This CDR3 is 13 amino acids long. CDR3 protein: CAISNSAEFEQFF. Here the CDR3 DNA reads TGTGCCATCTCTAACTCCGCGGAGTTTGAGCAGTTCTTC.

This clone was counted between two and nine times. This chain joins TRBV7-8 and TRBJ2-7; D is uncertain. This CDR3 contains 15 residues. Germline CDR1 SGHVS, CDR2 FQNEAQ. Deletions cut 5 bases from V and 5 bases from J, with 19 bases between. Written as DNA, the CDR3 is TGTGCCAGCAGCCCCCAGGCCACACTTATCCACGAGCAGTACTTC. The encoded protein is CASSPQATLIHEQYF.

This clone counts as medium-sized. This rearrangement joins TRBV9 to TRBJ2-3, with TRBD2 matching 12 bases. The V gene's germline CDR1 is SGDLS and CDR2 YYNGEE. The CDR3 contains 18 residues. Trimming took 4 bases from V and 1 from J; bases not matched to a gene: 10. The DNA for the CDR3 is TGTGCCAGCAGCTTCCCCTCGACTAGCGGGGGCCGCACAGATACGCAGTATTTT. It yields the protein CASSFPSTSGGRTDTQYF.

The V gene is TRBV9, the J gene TRBJ2-7; 7 bases match TRBD1. The CDR3 is 11 residues long. Germline CDR1 SGDLS, CDR2 YYNGEE. V was pared by 7 bases and J by 3 bases, with 1 base of the junction left unmatched. For the CDR3, the DNA is TGTGCCAGCGGACAGGTCTACGAGCAGTACTTC. Residues: CASGQVYEQYF.

This clone showed up just once. V and J are TRBV6-5 and TRBJ2-1, with D possibly being TRBD2 (5 bases). Germline V lookup: CDR1 MNHEY, CDR2 SVGAGI. This CDR3 is 13 amino acids long. Trimming cost V 2 bases and J 9 bases, with 11 bases left between them. CDR3 bases: TGTGCCAGCAGTTACGCACTAGGCGTTGAGCAGTTCTTC. Translation gives CASSYALGVEQFF.

This clone was picked up one time. The chain is built from TRBV19 and TRBJ2-3, with D possibly TRBD1 on 5 matching bases. The germline V and J ends were trimmed by 1 base and 2 bases, with 10 bases remaining between them. CDR1 is LNHDA and CDR2 is SQIVND in the germline V gene (reference sequence). The CDR3 extends over 15 amino acids. CDR3 nucleotide sequence: TGTGCCAGTAGTATAGGTCAGGGCAACACAGATACGCAGTATTTT. Its protein is CASSIGQGNTDTQYF. The complete variable domain, with remaining parts taken from reference TRBV19 and TRBJ2-3, reads DGGITQSPKYLFRKEGQNVTLSCEQNLNHDAMYWYRQDPGQGLRLIYYSQIVNDFQKGDIAEGYSVSREKKESFPLTVTSAQKNPTAFYLCASSIGQGNTDTQYFGPGTRLTVL.

This chain links TRBV4-3 with TRBJ2-7; the match to TRBD1 covers 10 bases. J was trimmed by 1 base and V by 3 bases; bases with no gene match: 3. The CDR3 sequence is 15 residues long. Germline-derived CDR1 and CDR2 are LGHNA and YSLEER. The CDR3 DNA reads as TGCGCCAGCAGCCACGGGACAGGGGTTTCCTACGAGCAGTACTTC. Its protein product is CASSHGTGVSYEQYF.

The CDR3 is CASSVGQGLQETQYF. The CDR3 DNA sequence: TGTGCCAGCAGCGTAGGACAGGGGCTACAAGAGACCCAGTACTTC. The V and J genes are TRBV9 and TRBJ2-5; 8 bases are a match to TRBD1. Germline CDR1 reads SGDLS; CDR2 reads YYNGEE. There are 15 residues in the CDR3. The V gene end was trimmed by 0 bases and the J gene end by 2 bases; junction bases not matched to a gene: 3.

The J gene is TRBJ1-4, the V gene TRBV5-1; D is possibly TRBD1 (5 bases). CDR1 and CDR2 (germline): SGHRS, YFSETQ. The V gene lost 0 bases and the J gene lost 4 bases, with 10 bases spanning the gap. The CDR3 loop spans 15 amino acids. CDR3 in amino acids: CASSLAGGVNEKLFF. CDR3 in DNA: TGCGCCAGCAGCTTGGCCGGGGGGGTTAATGAAAAACTGTTTTTT.

This clone was seen more than once but under ten times. The chain couples TRBV19 to TRBJ1-2, with D unresolved. This CDR3 has 10 residues. Trimming shortened V by 7 bases and J by 8 bases, and 8 bases separated the two germline ends. Germline V gene lookup returns CDR1 LNHDA and CDR2 SQIVND (reference sequence). As DNA, the CDR3 is TGTGCCAGTAACGAGAACGGCTACACCTTC. Translated, it gives CASNENGYTF. The complete variable domain, with remaining parts taken from reference TRBV19 and TRBJ1-2, reads DGGITQSPKYLFRKEGQNVTLSCEQNLNHDAMYWYRQDPGQGLRLIYYSQIVNDFQKGDIAEGYSVSREKKESFPLTVTSAQKNPTAFYLCASNENGYTFGSGTRLTVV.

The chain links TRBV4-1 to TRBJ1-1; no clear D gene. The CDR3 covers 13 residues. CDR1 is MGHRA and CDR2 is YSYEKL in the germline V gene. V lost 2 bases and J 4 bases, leaving 8 bases between the germline ends. CDR3 in amino acids: CASSQKVLTEAFF. The DNA for the CDR3 is TGCGCCAGCAGCCAAAAGGTCCTCACTGAAGCTTTCTTT.

This chain links TRBV11-2 with TRBJ1-1, with a tentative D call TRBD1 (6 bases). This CDR3 spans 14 amino acids. Germline CDR1 reads SGHAT; CDR2 reads FQNNGV. The V and J ends lost 2 bases and 3 bases respectively, with 10 bases between them. The CDR3 sequence: CASSLSSGDTEAFF. CDR3 sequence (DNA): TGTGCCAGCAGCTTATCTTCAGGGGACACTGAAGCTTTCTTT.

As concerns this clone: A much larger clone differs from this one at a single base, so this may be a read error. Other DNA sequences in this specimen translate into the identical CDR3. The J gene is TRBJ2-7, the V gene TRBV4-1, with 9 bases that match TRBD1. CDR1 and CDR2 from the germline V gene are MGHRA and YSYEKL. V lost 4 bases to trimming and J lost 6 bases; unmatched junction nucleotides: 10. This CDR3 contains 15 residues. As DNA, the CDR3 is TGCGCCAGCAGCCCCCGGGACAGGGCACCATTCGAGCAGTACTTC. It encodes CASSPRDRAPFEQYF.

This chain links TRBV4-1 with TRBJ1-2; D gene unclear. Germline values: CDR1 MGHRA, CDR2 YSYEKL. The CDR3 consists of 12 residues. V was shortened by 6 bases and J by 9 bases, with 14 bases between the two germline ends. In nucleotides, the CDR3 is TGCGCCAGCAGTGGTTCGGGCCTGAGCTACACCTTC. This gives the protein CASSGSGLSYTF.

V is TRBV7-6 and J is TRBJ2-7; 8 nucleotides agree with TRBD1. J gave up 0 bases and V 5 bases, and 6 bases lay outside the gene matches. The CDR3 is 15 residues long. Germline CDR1 reads SGHVS; CDR2 reads FNYEAQ. CDR3 amino acids: CASSVGQGNSYEQYF. The CDR3 DNA reads as TGTGCCAGCAGCGTCGGACAGGGTAACTCCTACGAGCAGTACTTC.

J is TRBJ2-2 and V is TRBV2; D uncertain. The CDR3 consists of 11 residues. V lost 6 bases to trimming and J lost 3 bases, with 2 bases between them. The germline gives CDR1 SNHLY, CDR2 FYNNEI. The CDR3 region is CASSDTGELFF. The CDR3 nucleotides read TGTGCCAGCAGCGACACCGGGGAGCTGTTTTTT.

J is TRBJ1-3 and V is TRBV7-8; the D is unclear. The CDR3 spans 16 residues. The germline V gene has CDR1 SGHVS and CDR2 FQNEAQ. V gave up 1 base and J gave up 0 bases, with 10 bases separating them. CDR3 in amino acids: CASSLVNVYSGNTIYF. The CDR3 DNA is TGTGCCAGCAGCTTAGTTAACGTTTACTCTGGAAACACCATATATTTT.

V is TRBV7-8 and J is TRBJ2-3; a possible D gene is TRBD1 (6 bases). Trimming removed 4 bases at V and 7 bases at J, with 12 bases between. The CDR3 has 13 amino acids. CDR1 and CDR2 from the germline V gene are SGHVS and FQNEAQ. The CDR3: CASSSDSGYTQYF. CDR3 bases: TGTGCCAGCAGCTCGGACAGTGGATATACGCAGTATTTT.

V gene TRBV27 combines with J gene TRBJ2-6; tentative D call: TRBD2 (5 bases). The V end was cut by 7 bases, the J end by 2 bases, with 6 bases between. CDR3 length equals 13 residues. Germline V gene lookup returns CDR1 MNHEY and CDR2 SMNVEV (reference sequence). The CDR3 sequence: CASKEAGANVLTF. CDR3 nucleotide sequence: TGTGCCAGCAAGGAGGCTGGGGCCAACGTCCTGACTTTC.

This clone has just a few counts. The gene calls are TRBV5-6 and TRBJ1-2; possibly TRBD1 for D (5 bases). Germline V gene lookup returns CDR1 SGHDT and CDR2 YYEEEE. The CDR3 is 14 residues long. V was cut by 6 bases and J by 3 bases, with 15 bases left in between. The DNA for the CDR3 is TGTGCCAGCATCCCCGGCAGGGATCACTATGGCTACACCTTC. It translates to CASIPGRDHYGYTF.

This clone is a singleton in its sample. The rearrangement uses TRBV9 and TRBJ2-7; TRBD2 matches at 9 bases. J gave up 3 bases and V 3 bases, and 10 bases lay outside the gene matches. The CDR3 totals 16 residues. The germline CDR1 and CDR2 sequences are SGDLS and YYNGEE. In nucleotides, the CDR3 is TGTGCCAGCAGCGGCCAGCGGGGGGCCAAATTCTACGAGCAGTACTTC. Translating gives CASSGQRGAKFYEQYF.